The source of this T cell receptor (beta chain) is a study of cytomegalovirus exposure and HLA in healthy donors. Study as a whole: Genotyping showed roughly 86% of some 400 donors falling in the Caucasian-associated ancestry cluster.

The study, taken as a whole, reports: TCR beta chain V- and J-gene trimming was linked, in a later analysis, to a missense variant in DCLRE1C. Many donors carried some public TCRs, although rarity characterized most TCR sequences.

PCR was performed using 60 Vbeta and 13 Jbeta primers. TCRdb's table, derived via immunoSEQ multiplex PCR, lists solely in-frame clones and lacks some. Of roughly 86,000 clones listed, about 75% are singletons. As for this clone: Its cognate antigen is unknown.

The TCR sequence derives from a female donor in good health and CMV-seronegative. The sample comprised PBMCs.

The CDR3 sequence: CASSHPRTGNTEAFF. Here the CDR3 DNA reads TGTGCCAGCAGCCACCCCCGGACAGGGAACACTGAAGCTTTCTTT. The genes are TRBV7-9 and TRBJ1-1, with 7 bases that match TRBD1. The V and J ends lost 5 bases and 1 base, in that order; junction bases with no gene match: 7. CDR1 and CDR2 (germline): SEHNR, FQNEAQ (reference sequence). The CDR3 has 15 residues.